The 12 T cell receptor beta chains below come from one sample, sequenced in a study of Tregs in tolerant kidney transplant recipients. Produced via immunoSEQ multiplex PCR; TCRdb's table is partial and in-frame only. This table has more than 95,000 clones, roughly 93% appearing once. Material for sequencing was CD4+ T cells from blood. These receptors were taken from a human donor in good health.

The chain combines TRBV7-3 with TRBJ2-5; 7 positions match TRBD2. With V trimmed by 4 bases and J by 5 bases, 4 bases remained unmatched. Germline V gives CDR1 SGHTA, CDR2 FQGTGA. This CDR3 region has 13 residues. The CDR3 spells CASSSTSSETQYF. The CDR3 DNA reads TGTGCCAGCAGCTCGACTAGCTCGGAGACCCAGTACTTC.

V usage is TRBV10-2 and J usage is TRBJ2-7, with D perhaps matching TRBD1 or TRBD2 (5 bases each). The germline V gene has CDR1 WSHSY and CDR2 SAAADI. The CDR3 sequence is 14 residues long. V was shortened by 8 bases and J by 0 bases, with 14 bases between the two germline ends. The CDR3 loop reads CASARDASSYEQYF. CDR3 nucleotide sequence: TGCGCCAGCGCACGGGACGCTAGCTCCTACGAGCAGTACTTC.

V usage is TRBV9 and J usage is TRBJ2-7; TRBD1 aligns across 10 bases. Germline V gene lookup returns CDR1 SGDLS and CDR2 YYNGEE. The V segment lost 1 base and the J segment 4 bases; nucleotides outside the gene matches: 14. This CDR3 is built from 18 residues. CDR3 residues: CASSVTLPGQGTLYEQYF. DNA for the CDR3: TGTGCCAGCAGCGTAACTCTACCGGGACAGGGGACCCTATACGAGCAGTACTTC.

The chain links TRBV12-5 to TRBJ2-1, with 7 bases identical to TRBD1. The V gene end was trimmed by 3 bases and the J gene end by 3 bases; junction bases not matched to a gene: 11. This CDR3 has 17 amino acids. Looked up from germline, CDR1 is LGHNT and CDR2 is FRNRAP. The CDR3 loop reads CASGLTRTGWVYNEQFF. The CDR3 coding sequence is TGTGCTAGTGGTTTAACCCGGACAGGATGGGTCTACAATGAGCAGTTCTTC.

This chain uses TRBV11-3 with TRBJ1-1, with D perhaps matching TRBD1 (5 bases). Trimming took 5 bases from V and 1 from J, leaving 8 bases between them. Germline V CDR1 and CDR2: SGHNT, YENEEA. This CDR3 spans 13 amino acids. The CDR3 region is CASSRRENTEAFF. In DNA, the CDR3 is TGTGCCAGCAGCCGCAGGGAGAACACTGAAGCTTTCTTT.

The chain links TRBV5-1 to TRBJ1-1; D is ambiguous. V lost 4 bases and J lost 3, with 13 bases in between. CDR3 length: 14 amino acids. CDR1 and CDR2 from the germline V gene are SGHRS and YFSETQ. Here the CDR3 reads CASSPRGSDTEAFF. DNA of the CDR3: TGCGCCAGCAGCCCGCGAGGGTCGGACACTGAAGCTTTCTTT.

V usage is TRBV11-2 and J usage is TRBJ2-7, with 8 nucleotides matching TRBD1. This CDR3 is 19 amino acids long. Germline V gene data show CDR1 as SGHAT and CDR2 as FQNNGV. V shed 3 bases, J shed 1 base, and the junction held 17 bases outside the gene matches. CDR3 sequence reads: CASSFPTSYRDRRSYEQYF. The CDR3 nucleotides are TGTGCCAGCAGCTTCCCGACGAGCTACCGGGACAGGCGATCCTACGAGCAGTACTTC.

CDR3 sequence: CASSRRDGRTDTQYF. The CDR3 region has the DNA TGCGCCAGCAGCCGCCGGGACGGACGAACAGATACGCAGTATTTT. The chain recombines TRBV5-1 with TRBJ2-3; D may be TRBD1 or TRBD2 (5 bases each). The CDR3 is made up of 15 amino acids. CDR1 is SGHRS, CDR2 YFSETQ, per germline. Trimming took off 4 bases at V and 3 bases at J, with 15 bases between the two ends.

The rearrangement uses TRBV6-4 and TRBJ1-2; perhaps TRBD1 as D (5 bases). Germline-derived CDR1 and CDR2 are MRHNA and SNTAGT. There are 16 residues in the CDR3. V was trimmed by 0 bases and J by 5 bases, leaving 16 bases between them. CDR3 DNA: TGTGCCAGCAGTGACTCGAGTCGAGGACACAGTTATGGCTACACCTTC. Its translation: CASSDSSRGHSYGYTF.

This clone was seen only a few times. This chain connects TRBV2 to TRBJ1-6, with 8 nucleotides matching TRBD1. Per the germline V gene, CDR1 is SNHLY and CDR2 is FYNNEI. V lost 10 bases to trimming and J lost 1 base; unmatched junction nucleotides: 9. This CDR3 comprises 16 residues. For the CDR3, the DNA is TGTGCCATCCTACCGACAGGGGTATCCTATAATTCACCCCTCCACTTT. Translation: CAILPTGVSYNSPLHF. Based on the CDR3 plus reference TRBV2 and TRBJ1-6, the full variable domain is EPEVTQTPSHQVTQMGQEVILRCVPISNHLYFYWYRQILGQKVEFLVSFYNNEISEKSEIFDDQFSVERPDGSNFTLKIRSTKLEDSAMYFCAILPTGVSYNSPLHFGNGTRLTVT.

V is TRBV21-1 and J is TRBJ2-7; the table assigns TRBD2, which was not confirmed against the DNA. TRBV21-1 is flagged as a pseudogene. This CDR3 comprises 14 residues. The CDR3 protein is CASSGARRVYEQYF. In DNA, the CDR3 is TGTGCCAGCAGCGGGGCTAGGAGGGTCTACGAGCAGTACTTC.

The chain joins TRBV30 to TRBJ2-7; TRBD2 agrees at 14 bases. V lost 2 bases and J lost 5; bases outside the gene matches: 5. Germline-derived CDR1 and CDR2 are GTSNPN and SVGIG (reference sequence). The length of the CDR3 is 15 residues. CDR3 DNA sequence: TGTGCCTGGAGTCCAGGACTAGCGGGAGGCCACGAGCAGTACTTC. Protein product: CAWSPGLAGGHEQYF.